Listed here are 22 T cell receptor beta chains from one sample, sequenced in a study of breast tumors, draining lymph nodes, adjacent tissues. Each CDR3 protein is one row after TCRdb ran MiXCR on the multiplex PCR reads. The sample holds over 200,000 distinct CDR3 sequences, less than 40% seen once. Samples came from axillary lymph nodes draining the breast cancer. Sequences were obtained from axillary lymph node tissue. The receptors come from a female donor with breast cancer. Some clones in this sample may be carry-over from other donors' samples.

Ten or more counts support this clonotype. The genes are TRBV27 and TRBJ2-7; 7 nucleotides line up with TRBD1. CDR1 is MNHEY and CDR2 is SMNVEV in the germline V gene (reference sequence). The J segment lost 5 bases and the V segment lost 2 bases, leaving 12 bases of the junction unmatched. The CDR3 runs 16 residues. The CDR3 DNA reads as TGTGCCAGCAGTTTAGATACCGGGACAGCGGTTGACGAGCAGTACTTC. It yields the protein CASSLDTGTAVDEQYF.

The chain links TRBV12-3 or TRBV12-4 to TRBJ1-1; D gene ambiguous. V lost 5 bases and J lost 10, with 14 bases in between. This CDR3 has 12 amino acids. The CDR3 loop reads CASSPRFTRAFF. The CDR3 nucleotides read TGTGCCAGCAGTCCTAGGTTCACGCGAGCTTTCTTT.

The sample holds many counts of this clonotype. The gene calls are TRBV27 and TRBJ2-7, with D perhaps matching TRBD2 (5 bases). V was pared by 5 bases and J by 0 bases, with 14 bases between. CDR3 length: 15 amino acids. Germline V gene sequence: CDR1 MNHEY, CDR2 SMNVEV (reference sequence). The CDR3 is CASSHKAAYSYEQYF. The CDR3 DNA is TGTGCCAGCAGTCACAAAGCGGCGTACTCCTACGAGCAGTACTTC.

The chain carries TRBV20-1 and TRBJ2-1, with D perhaps matching TRBD2 (6 bases). Trimming shortened V by 5 bases and J by 0 bases, and 20 bases separated the two germline ends. Per the germline V gene, CDR1 is DFQATT and CDR2 is SNEGSKA (reference sequence). This CDR3 region has 17 residues. CDR3 protein: CSALGLRAGSSYNEQFF. The CDR3 DNA follows: TGCAGTGCTCTAGGATTACGGGCGGGGAGCTCCTACAATGAGCAGTTCTTC.

This clonotype occurred many times. Here the CDR3 reads CASSFWGNEQYF. The CDR3 nucleotides read TGTGCCAGCAGCTTTTGGGGAAACGAGCAGTACTTC. This chain joins TRBV11-3 and TRBJ2-7, with D uncertain. Trimming removed 3 bases from V and 5 bases from J, with 8 bases in between. CDR1 is SGHNT, CDR2 YENEEA, per germline. CDR3 length: 12 amino acids.

This clonotype has ten or more counts. One end of the junction fails to match germline, which may point to a read error. The chain couples TRBV9 to TRBJ2-5; TRBD1 might be the D (6 bases). CDR1 and CDR2 (germline): SGDLS, YYNGEE. The CDR3 has 14 amino acids. CDR3 loop: CASSVTEGVETQSF. The CDR3 nucleotides read TGTGCCAGCAGCGTAACCGAGGGGGTGGAGACCCAGTCCTTC.

The V call is TRBV4-2, the J call TRBJ1-6; D is perhaps TRBD1 (6 bases). The CDR3 consists of 17 residues. Germline V gives CDR1 LGHNA, CDR2 YNFKEQ. Trimming removed 4 bases from V and 10 bases from J, with 23 bases in between. The CDR3: CASSPGGENRAGSPLHF. The CDR3 nucleotides are TGTGCCAGCAGCCCTGGGGGGGAAAACAGGGCAGGCTCACCCCTCCACTTT.

This clonotype was seen many times. The chain carries TRBV4-2 and TRBJ2-1; TRBD2 agrees at 9 bases. Germline V gene data show CDR1 as LGHNA and CDR2 as YNFKEQ. The CDR3 extends over 16 amino acids. With V trimmed by 0 bases and J by 4 bases, 4 bases remained unmatched. In nucleotides, the CDR3 is TGTGCCAGCAGCCAAGAGGGGACTAGCAGGTACAATGAGCAGTTCTTC. Translating it yields CASSQEGTSRYNEQFF.

Note on this clonotype: The conserved phenylalanine or tryptophan is not found at the CDR3 terminus, so this likely reflects a read error. The chain has TRBV7-6 and TRBJ1-5; D is undetermined. The CDR3 sequence is 14 residues long. Trimming left V 3 bases short and J 1 base short, with 7 bases between. Germline V lookup: CDR1 SGHVS, CDR2 FNYEAQ. CDR3 amino acids: CASSLRGSNQPQHL. The CDR3 bases are TGTGCCAGCAGCTTGCGGGGAAGCAATCAGCCCCAGCATCTT.

The rearrangement uses TRBV12-3 or TRBV12-4 and TRBJ2-7, with 8 bases aligning to TRBD1. The CDR3 runs to 15 residues. V lost 7 bases and J lost 6; bases outside the gene matches: 14. CDR3 nucleotides: TGTGCCAGCACTAACAGGGGGACGGGGGCTGGCGAGCAGTACTTC. It encodes CASTNRGTGAGEQYF.

There are many counts of this clonotype. V is TRBV7-2 and J is TRBJ2-5; no definite D call. The CDR3 has 15 residues. Germline V gene sequence: CDR1 SGHTA, CDR2 FQGNSA. The V gene lost 1 base and the J gene lost 5 bases, with 14 bases spanning the gap. CDR3 in amino acids: CASSLGLSRWETQYF. The DNA for the CDR3 is TGTGCCAGCAGCTTAGGACTTTCAAGGTGGGAGACCCAGTACTTC. Based on the CDR3 plus reference TRBV7-2 and TRBJ2-5, the full variable domain is GAGVSQSPSNKVTEKGKDVELRCDPISGHTALYWYRQSLGQGLEFLIYFQGNSAPDKSGLPSDRFSAERTGGSVSTLTIQRTQQEDSAVYLCASSLGLSRWETQYFGPGTRLLVL.

Many counts were recorded for this clonotype. The V and J genes are TRBV28 and TRBJ2-7; 12 bases agree with TRBD1. Germline V gives CDR1 MDHEN, CDR2 SYDVKM. The CDR3 totals 15 residues. V was pared by 7 bases and J by 6 bases, with 10 bases of the junction left unmatched. CDR3 in DNA: TGTGCCAGCAAACTCACCGGGACAGGGGGCTTCGAGCAGTACTTC. Translation: CASKLTGTGGFEQYF.

This sequence joins TRBV19 and TRBJ2-7; 12 nucleotides match TRBD1. Germline CDR1 and CDR2: LNHDA and SQIVND (reference sequence). The CDR3 is made up of 15 amino acids. The V segment lost 1 base and the J segment 5 bases; nucleotides outside the gene matches: 3. CDR3 region: CASSIAGQGAHEQYF. CDR3 DNA sequence: TGTGCCAGTAGTATAGCGGGACAGGGGGCCCACGAGCAGTACTTC.

This clonotype showed up just a few times. The rearrangement joins TRBV18 to TRBJ2-3, with D perhaps TRBD2 (6 bases). Germline CDR1 and CDR2: KGHSH and LQKENI. Trimming pared 4 bases from V and 2 bases from J, leaving 13 bases between. This CDR3 is built from 15 residues. Written as DNA, the CDR3 is TGTGCCAGCTCACGATTGCGCGGGGACACAGATACGCAGTATTTT. This sequence encodes CASSRLRGDTDTQYF.

As to this clonotype: A much larger clonotype is one base distant, so this may be a read error. Since the CDR3 does not end with the conserved phenylalanine or tryptophan, this likely comes from a read error. This chain uses TRBV19 with TRBJ2-2; 7 bases fit TRBD2. This CDR3 is 11 amino acids long. Germline loops: CDR1 LNHDA, CDR2 SQIVND (reference sequence). V lost 8 bases to trimming and J lost 13 bases; unmatched junction nucleotides: 7. The CDR3 is CASGGEGLLFV. CDR3 in DNA: TGTGCCAGTGGGGGGGAGGGGTTGCTGTTTGTT.

In regard to this clonotype: No conserved phenylalanine or tryptophan is present at the end of the CDR3, so a read error is the likely explanation. V is TRBV19 and J is TRBJ2-5, with 7 bases lining up with TRBD2. Germline V CDR1 and CDR2: LNHDA, SQIVND (reference sequence). Trimming took 1 base from V and 4 from J; bases not matched to a gene: 9. The CDR3 runs 16 residues. The DNA for the CDR3 is TGTGCCAGTAGTATAGTAGGTGGCGGGAGTGCAGAGACCCAGTACTCC. Translation gives CASSIVGGGSAETQYS.

This clonotype occurred many times. The V and J genes are TRBV20-1 and TRBJ2-1; possibly TRBD1 for D (6 bases). Germline V gives CDR1 DFQATT, CDR2 SNEGSKA (reference sequence). The CDR3 spans 13 residues. V lost 6 bases to trimming and J lost 5 bases, with 14 bases between them. DNA of the CDR3: TGCAGTGCCATTCACGACAGGAACAATGAGCAGTTCTTC. It is translated as CSAIHDRNNEQFF.

Worth noting for this clonotype: Its ends do not fully match the called genes, so a read error is possible. V gene TRBV9 combines with J gene TRBJ2-3, with D perhaps assigned TRBD1 or TRBD2 (5 bases each). Germline CDR1 and CDR2: SGDLS and YYNGEE. This CDR3 comprises 16 residues. The CDR3, as DNA: TGTGCCAGCAGCGTAGCCGGGCAGGGAGTGTCAGATCCGCAGTATTTT. Its protein is CASSVAGQGVSDPQYF.

This clonotype was observed a handful of times. The rearrangement links TRBV27 to TRBJ2-7, with D perhaps assigned TRBD1 or TRBD2 (7 bases each). Trimming took 2 bases from V and 1 from J, leaving 12 bases between them. Germline loops: CDR1 MNHEY, CDR2 SMNVEV (reference sequence). The CDR3 spans 15 residues. Here the CDR3 DNA reads TGTGCCAGCAGTTTACAGGGGGGAGGGTCCTACGAGCAGTACTTC. Protein sequence: CASSLQGGGSYEQYF.

The J gene is TRBJ1-2, the V gene TRBV20-1; D is perhaps TRBD1 (5 bases). There are 12 residues in the CDR3. Trimming took off 6 bases at V and 4 bases at J, with 12 bases between the two ends. Germline V CDR1 and CDR2: DFQATT, SNEGSKA (reference sequence). DNA for the CDR3: TGCAGTGCCCCGGGACGGACCTATGGCTACACCTTC. It is translated as CSAPGRTYGYTF.

This clonotype was counted many times. The chain uses TRBV7-2 and TRBJ2-7; TRBD1 matches at 10 bases. The V segment lost 4 bases and the J segment 3 bases; nucleotides outside the gene matches: 6. From germline, CDR1 is SGHTA and CDR2 FQGNSA. CDR3 length: 15 amino acids. The CDR3 DNA follows: TGTGCCAGCAGCTCCGGGACAGGGGATTTCTACGAGCAGTACTTC. It codes for CASSSGTGDFYEQYF.

This clonotype showed up many times. J is TRBJ2-5 and V is TRBV19, with D perhaps assigned TRBD1 or TRBD2 (5 bases each). Germline CDR1 reads LNHDA; CDR2 reads SQIVND (reference sequence). This CDR3 comprises 13 residues. The germline V and J ends were trimmed by 10 bases and 0 bases, with 12 bases remaining between them. The CDR3 spells CATQGRYQETQYF. The CDR3 region has the DNA TGTGCCACTCAGGGACGGTACCAAGAGACCCAGTACTTC. Looking up the rest from reference TRBV19 and TRBJ2-5 gives the full variable domain: DGGITQSPKYLFRKEGQNVTLSCEQNLNHDAMYWYRQDPGQGLRLIYYSQIVNDFQKGDIAEGYSVSREKKESFPLTVTSAQKNPTAFYLCATQGRYQETQYFGPGTRLLVL.